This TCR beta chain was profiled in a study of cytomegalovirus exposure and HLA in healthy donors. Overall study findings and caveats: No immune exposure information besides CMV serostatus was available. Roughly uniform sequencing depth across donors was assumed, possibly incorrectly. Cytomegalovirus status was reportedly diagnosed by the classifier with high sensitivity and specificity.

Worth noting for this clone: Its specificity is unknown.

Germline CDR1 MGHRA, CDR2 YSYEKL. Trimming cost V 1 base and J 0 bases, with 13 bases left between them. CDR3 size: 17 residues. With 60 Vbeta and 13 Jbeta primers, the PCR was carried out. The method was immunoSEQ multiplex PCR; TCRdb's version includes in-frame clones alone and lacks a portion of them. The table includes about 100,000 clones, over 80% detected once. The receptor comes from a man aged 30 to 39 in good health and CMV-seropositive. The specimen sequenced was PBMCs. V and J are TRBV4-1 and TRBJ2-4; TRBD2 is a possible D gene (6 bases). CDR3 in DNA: TGCGCCAGCAGCCAAGTTTGGCGGGACCTAGCCAAAAACATTCAGTACTTC. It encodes CASSQVWRDLAKNIQYF.